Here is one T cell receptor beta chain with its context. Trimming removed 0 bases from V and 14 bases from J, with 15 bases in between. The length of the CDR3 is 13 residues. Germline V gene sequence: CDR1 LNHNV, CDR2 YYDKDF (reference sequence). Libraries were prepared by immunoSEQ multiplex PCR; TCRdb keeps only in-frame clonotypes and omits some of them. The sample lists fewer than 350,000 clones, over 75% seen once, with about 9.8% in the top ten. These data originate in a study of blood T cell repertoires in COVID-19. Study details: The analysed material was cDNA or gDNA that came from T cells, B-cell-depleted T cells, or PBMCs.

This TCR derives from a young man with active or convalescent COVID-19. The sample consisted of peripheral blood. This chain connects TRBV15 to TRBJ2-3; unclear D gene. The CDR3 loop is CATSREGSKVTYF. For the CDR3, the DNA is TGTGCCACCAGCAGAGAGGGCTCCAAAGTCACGTATTTT.